These 6 T cell receptor beta chains were all obtained from the same sample, sequenced in a study of shared clonotypes between healthy human individuals. Profiling relied on immunoSEQ multiplex PCR, and the TCRdb table lists in-frame clones only, not all of them. The sample includes some 470,000 clones, around 80% seen only once; the top ten take 13%. The sequencing sample was made of PBMCs. Source of these receptors: a woman aged 40 to 50 in good health. Some clones in this sample may be carry-over from other donors' samples.

V usage is TRBV30 and J usage is TRBJ1-2, with D possibly being TRBD1 (6 bases). This CDR3 is 13 amino acids long. Germline values: CDR1 GTSNPN, CDR2 SVGIG (reference sequence). Deletions cut 7 bases from V and 8 bases from J, with 20 bases between. The CDR3 sequence is CASSGGTKEGYTF. The CDR3 DNA is TGTGCCTCATCCGGGGGCACTAAGGAGGGCTACACCTTC. Filled out from reference TRBV30 and TRBJ1-2, the complete variable domain reads SQTIHQWPATLVQPVGSPLSLECTVEGTSNPNLYWYRQAAGRGLQLLFYSVGIGQISSEVPQNLSASRPQDRQFILSSKKLLLSDSGFYLCASSGGTKEGYTFGSGTRLTVV.

The genes are TRBV7-2 and TRBJ2-2; 13 bases map to TRBD2. CDR3 size: 15 residues. The V and J ends lost 4 bases and 5 bases, in that order; junction bases with no gene match: 1. Germline V gene data show CDR1 as SGHTA and CDR2 as FQGNSA. DNA for the CDR3: TGTGCCAGCAGCTGGACTAGCGGGGGAACCGGGGAGCTGTTTTTT. The encoded protein is CASSWTSGGTGELFF.

This clone has only a few counts. The rearrangement joins TRBV19 to TRBJ2-5; TRBD1 is a possible D gene (5 bases). This CDR3 has 16 residues. Germline CDR1 and CDR2: LNHDA and SQIVND (reference sequence). V was trimmed by 5 bases and J by 3 bases, leaving 19 bases between them. CDR3 loop: CASSPSPQGEKETQYF. In DNA, the CDR3 is TGTGCCAGTAGTCCATCCCCGCAAGGGGAAAAAGAGACCCAGTACTTC. The full variable domain, rest sourced from reference TRBV19 and TRBJ2-5, is DGGITQSPKYLFRKEGQNVTLSCEQNLNHDAMYWYRQDPGQGLRLIYYSQIVNDFQKGDIAEGYSVSREKKESFPLTVTSAQKNPTAFYLCASSPSPQGEKETQYFGPGTRLLVL.

This clone was seen only a few times. The chain has TRBV28 and TRBJ2-1; tentative D call: TRBD1 (5 bases). The CDR3 is 17 amino acids. V lost 6 bases, J lost 3 bases, and 21 bases lay in between. Germline loops: CDR1 MDHEN, CDR2 SYDVKM. CDR3 nucleotide sequence: TGTGCCAGCAGAAACGACAGAAGGGAAGAGTACTACAATGAGCAGTTCTTC. Protein sequence: CASRNDRREEYYNEQFF.

This clone has only a few counts. The chain is built from TRBV19 and TRBJ1-1, with 12 bases lining up with TRBD1. The CDR3 is 16 amino acids. The ends lost 5 bases at V and 0 bases at J; junction bases unmatched: 4. From germline, CDR1 is LNHDA and CDR2 SQIVND (reference sequence). CDR3 bases: TGTGCCAGTAGTCCCGGGACAGGGGGCATGAACACTGAAGCTTTCTTT. This gives the protein CASSPGTGGMNTEAFF.

About this clone itself: The same CDR3 is also encoded by other DNA sequences in this sample. The chain has TRBV15 and TRBJ2-7; unclear D gene. The CDR3 is made up of 12 amino acids. Per the germline V gene, CDR1 is LNHNV and CDR2 is YYDKDF (reference sequence). Trimming cost V 1 base and J 1 base, with 2 bases left between them. CDR3 DNA sequence: TGTGCCACCAGCAGAGGGTCCTACGAGCAGTACTTC. Amino acids: CATSRGSYEQYF.